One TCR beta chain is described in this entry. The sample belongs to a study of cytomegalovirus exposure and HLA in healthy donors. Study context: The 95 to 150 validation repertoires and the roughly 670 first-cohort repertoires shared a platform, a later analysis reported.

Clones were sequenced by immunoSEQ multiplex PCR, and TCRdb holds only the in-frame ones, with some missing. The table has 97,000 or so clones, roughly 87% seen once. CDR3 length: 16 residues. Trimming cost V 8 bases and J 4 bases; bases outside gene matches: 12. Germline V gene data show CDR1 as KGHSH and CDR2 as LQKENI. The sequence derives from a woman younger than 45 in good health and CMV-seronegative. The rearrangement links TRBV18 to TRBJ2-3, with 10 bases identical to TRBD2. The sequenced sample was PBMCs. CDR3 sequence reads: CASHTKAGGAPDTQYF. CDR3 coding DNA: TGTGCCAGCCACACGAAAGCGGGAGGGGCCCCAGATACGCAGTATTTT.